A single sample gave rise to the 26 T cell receptor beta chains below, sequenced in a study of read filtering for tumor transcriptome and immune sequencing. From about 0.4 ug of RNA, a library with molecular barcoded alpha/delta and beta/gamma adaptors was made. MiXCR, applied by TCRdb to the reads, yields one record per CDR3 protein. The repertoire holds more than 100,000 distinct CDR3 sequences, with under 15% as singletons. Sequencing was performed on a population of CD138-negative cells sorted from bone marrow. These receptors came from a donor aged 40 or older with multiple myeloma.

This clonotype occurred many times. The chain combines TRBV10-1 with TRBJ2-1; maybe TRBD1 (6 bases). The V end was cut by 3 bases, the J end by 9 bases, with 9 bases between. This CDR3 region has 12 residues. Germline CDR1 and CDR2: WNHNN and SYGVQD (reference sequence). Here the CDR3 reads CASSEEGGEQFF. The CDR3 DNA is TGCGCCAGCAGTGAAGAAGGGGGTGAGCAGTTCTTC.

This clonotype was found many times. The genes are TRBV9 and TRBJ2-1; tentative D call: TRBD1 (6 bases). The CDR3 has 16 residues. The V and J ends lost 0 bases and 0 bases respectively, with 10 bases between them. Germline CDR1 SGDLS, CDR2 YYNGEE. The CDR3 loop reads CASSVEGVSSYNEQFF. As DNA, the CDR3 is TGTGCCAGCAGCGTAGAGGGGGTTAGCTCCTACAATGAGCAGTTCTTC.

This clonotype was counted at least ten times. The chain uses TRBV24-1 and TRBJ2-1; tentatively, D is TRBD2 (5 bases). This CDR3 spans 15 amino acids. The germline gives CDR1 KGHDR, CDR2 SFDVKD. V lost 1 base and J 1 base, leaving 7 bases between the germline ends. CDR3 amino acids: CATSDLGGSYNEQFF. The CDR3 coding sequence is TGTGCCACCAGTGATTTAGGCGGGTCCTACAATGAGCAGTTCTTC.

As concerns this clonotype: With a much larger clone just one base away, this may be a read error. This CDR3 is CSARAHTDTQYF. The CDR3 DNA follows: TGCAGTGCTAGGGCCCACACAGATACGCAGTATTTT. The chain has TRBV20-1 and TRBJ2-3; D remains unclear. Germline V gene data show CDR1 as DFQATT and CDR2 as SNEGSKA (reference sequence). V was shortened by 3 bases and J by 2 bases, with 6 bases between the two germline ends. This CDR3 has 12 amino acids.

In this sample, this clonotype turned up a few times. A much bigger clone sits one base away, suggesting this may be a read error. The chain joins TRBV29-1 to TRBJ1-1; a possible D gene is TRBD1 (5 bases). V lost 8 bases to trimming and J lost 6 bases, with 22 bases between them. The CDR3 loop spans 14 amino acids. Germline CDR1 SQVTM, CDR2 ANQGSEA. The CDR3 loop reads CSLRLGERNAEAFF. In nucleotides, the CDR3 is TGCAGCCTACGATTAGGGGAACGAAACGCTGAAGCTTTCTTT.

As to this clonotype: This may come from a read error, since a much larger clone is one base off. The rearrangement joins TRBV30 to TRBJ2-2, with D uncertain. V lost 7 bases and J lost 9, with 18 bases in between. Germline V lookup: CDR1 GTSNPN, CDR2 SVGIG (reference sequence). The CDR3 consists of 13 residues. CDR3 in amino acids: CASQSGGTRELFF. DNA of the CDR3: TGTGCCTCCCAATCAGGCGGAACCAGGGAGCTGTTTTTT.

Points on this clonotype: This could be a read error, since a much larger clone is one nucleotide away. The V and J genes are TRBV7-2 and TRBJ2-3, with TRBD1 matching 8 bases. This CDR3 region has 15 residues. V gave up 4 bases and J gave up 2 bases; unmatched junction bases: 5. The V gene's germline CDR1 is SGHTA and CDR2 FQGNSA. The CDR3 DNA follows: TGTGCCAGCAGCTCCCGGACAGGGTTCACAGATACGCAGTATTTT. This codes for CASSSRTGFTDTQYF.

This clonotype was detected many times. V is TRBV7-8 and J is TRBJ2-1, with D tentatively TRBD1 (6 bases). Germline V gene sequence: CDR1 SGHVS, CDR2 FQNEAQ. V lost 1 base and J lost 2, with 12 bases in between. This CDR3 comprises 16 residues. The CDR3 nucleotides read TGTGCCAGCAGCTTAGTAGTTCAGGGGCCCTACAATGAGCAGTTCTTC. Its protein is CASSLVVQGPYNEQFF.

As concerns this clonotype: A much larger clonotype is one base distant, so this may be a read error. The chain carries TRBV6-2 or TRBV6-3 and TRBJ2-1; no firm D call. Germline assignment: CDR1 MNHEY and CDR2 SVGEGT. This CDR3 region has 12 residues. Trimming cost V 10 bases and J 6 bases, with 13 bases left between them. The CDR3: CATSYTGNEQFF. The CDR3 DNA follows: TGTGCCACCAGCTACACGGGCAATGAGCAGTTCTTC.

This clonotype was recorded at least ten times. The chain is built from TRBV6-6 and TRBJ2-5; TRBD2 might be the D (5 bases). Germline-derived CDR1 and CDR2 are MNHNY and SVGAGI (reference sequence). CDR3 length: 14 amino acids. V lost 7 bases, J lost 4 bases, and 16 bases lay in between. CDR3 sequence (DNA): TGTGCCAGCAAGAGAATTCAGGACTCAGAGACCCAGTACTTC. It is translated as CASKRIQDSETQYF.

At least ten counts were recorded for this clonotype. This chain links TRBV6-2 or TRBV6-3 with TRBJ2-1, with 10 bases lining up with TRBD1. Germline loops: CDR1 MNHEY, CDR2 SVGEGT. This CDR3 is 18 amino acids long. V dropped 5 bases and J dropped 3; count of bases not matched to a gene: 13. CDR3 sequence: CASSPRDRGRADYNEQFF. The CDR3 DNA reads as TGTGCCAGCAGTCCCCGAGACAGGGGGCGCGCAGACTACAATGAGCAGTTCTTC.

The table lists this clonotype with many counts. The chain is built from TRBV27 and TRBJ2-6; a possible D gene is TRBD2 (7 bases). Germline V gene sequence: CDR1 MNHEY, CDR2 SMNVEV (reference sequence). Trimming took 2 bases from V and 2 from J, leaving 16 bases between them. This CDR3 has 18 residues. The CDR3 DNA is TGTGCCAGCAGTTTAAGGGGGGGGGGTGGGGCTGGGGCCAACGTCCTGACTTTC. Protein sequence: CASSLRGGGGAGANVLTF.

Comments on this clonotype: A read error is possible here, since a much larger clone lies one base away. The chain links TRBV20-1 to TRBJ2-2; 11 nucleotides agree with TRBD2. The CDR3 consists of 15 residues. Germline lookup yields CDR1 DFQATT and CDR2 SNEGSKA (reference sequence). CDR3 region: CSARASGGSTGEPFF. In DNA form, the CDR3 reads TGCAGTGCTAGAGCTAGCGGGGGGAGCACCGGGGAGCCGTTTTTT.

This clonotype was observed at least ten times. The V call is TRBV19, the J call TRBJ2-7; TRBD2 might be the D (6 bases). V shed 3 bases and J shed 4 bases, with 13 bases lying between them. The CDR3 runs to 14 residues. From germline, CDR1 is LNHDA and CDR2 SQIVND (reference sequence). CDR3 region: CASSIRGALYEQYF. In nucleotides, the CDR3 is TGTGCCAGTAGTATCCGCGGGGCGTTATACGAGCAGTACTTC.

This clonotype was counted at least ten times. The chain recombines TRBV7-7 with TRBJ2-2; 10 bases align to TRBD2. Germline-derived CDR1 and CDR2 are SSHAT and FNYEAQ (reference sequence). This CDR3 has 18 amino acids. J lost 7 bases, V lost 5 bases, and 16 bases had no gene match. The CDR3: CASSPLGLAGAASGELFF. CDR3 DNA sequence: TGTGCCAGCAGCCCCTTGGGCCTAGCGGGAGCGGCTAGCGGGGAGCTGTTTTTT. The full variable domain, in which reference TRBV7-7 and TRBJ2-2 provide the parts outside the CDR3, is GAGVSQSPRYKVTKRGQDVTLRCDPISSHATLYWYQQALGQGPEFLTYFNYEAQPDKSGLPSDRFSAERPEGSISTLTIQRTEQRDSAMYRCASSPLGLAGAASGELFFGEGSRLTVL.

This clonotype showed up many times. The chain carries TRBV6-2 or TRBV6-3 and TRBJ2-1; 10 nucleotides align to TRBD2. Germline V gene data show CDR1 as MNHEY and CDR2 as SVGEGT. This CDR3 spans 23 amino acids. Unmatched junction bases numbered 20, after V lost 0 bases and J lost 0 bases. The DNA of the CDR3 is TGTGCCAGCAGTTACTCACCATCCGGGGTAGGTAGCGGGAGGTCCAGCTCCTACAATGAGCAGTTCTTC. Protein: CASSYSPSGVGSGRSSSYNEQFF.

V usage is TRBV12-5 and J usage is TRBJ1-1; TRBD1 is a possible D gene (6 bases). The CDR3 totals 22 residues. V was clipped by 3 bases and J by 0 bases, with 32 bases between them. From germline, CDR1 is LGHNT and CDR2 FRNRAP. Here the CDR3 DNA reads TGTGCTAGTGGTTTAGTAACCTCTCTCCTTTCTTCGACAGGCGGAATGAACACTGAAGCTTTCTTT. This gives the protein CASGLVTSLLSSTGGMNTEAFF.

V and J are TRBV11-3 and TRBJ2-5; weak D call: TRBD2 (6 bases). The CDR3 covers 15 residues. Germline V gene lookup returns CDR1 SGHNT and CDR2 YENEEA. Trimming pared 4 bases from V and 1 base from J, leaving 13 bases between. Written as DNA, the CDR3 is TGTGCCAGCAGCTCACGCGGGGAGATCCAAGAGACCCAGTACTTC. Translation: CASSSRGEIQETQYF.

The table lists this clonotype with many counts. V usage is TRBV6-2 or TRBV6-3 and J usage is TRBJ1-1, with D maybe TRBD1 (5 bases). V dropped 2 bases and J dropped 5 bases, with 27 bases sitting between them. The CDR3 runs 19 residues. The V gene's germline CDR1 is MNHEY and CDR2 SVGEGT. The CDR3 sequence: CASSYQLEGGTSGRTEAFF. CDR3 in DNA: TGTGCCAGCAGTTACCAACTCGAAGGTGGGACCTCCGGAAGGACTGAAGCTTTCTTT.

This clonotype has a handful of counts. At one boundary the junction diverges from the germline segment, which might be a read error. Here the CDR3 DNA reads TGCAGTGCTGGAGACTCGTATGAAGATTCCGATGAGCAGTTCTTC. It is translated as CSAGDSYEDSDEQFF. The chain combines TRBV20-1 with TRBJ2-1; D not certain. The length of the CDR3 is 15 residues. Germline assignment: CDR1 DFQATT and CDR2 SNEGSKA (reference sequence).

This clonotype was observed a few times. The chain carries TRBV6-2 or TRBV6-3 and TRBJ2-5, with 10 bases matching TRBD2. Germline trimming cut 1 base from V and 3 bases from J; bases unmatched to any gene: 8. The CDR3 contains 17 residues. Germline CDR1 MNHEY, CDR2 SVGEGT. CDR3 nucleotide sequence: TGTGCCAGCAGTTACTTCCTAGCGGGAGAGTCCAAAGAGACCCAGTACTTC. It yields the protein CASSYFLAGESKETQYF.

This clonotype was observed at least ten times. The chain joins TRBV11-3 to TRBJ1-4, with a possible D match to TRBD1 (6 bases). V dropped 5 bases and J dropped 1 base, with 11 bases sitting between them. CDR3 size: 15 residues. CDR1 and CDR2 (germline): SGHNT, YENEEA. For the CDR3, the DNA is TGTGCCAGCAGCAAGAGGGGGGGAACTAATGAAAAACTGTTTTTT. It codes for CASSKRGGTNEKLFF.

This chain joins TRBV5-1 and TRBJ2-1; 8 nucleotides agree with TRBD1. The trim removed 1 base at V and 7 bases at J, leaving 7 bases unmatched. CDR1 and CDR2 (germline): SGHRS, YFSETQ. There are 15 residues in the CDR3. CDR3 region: CASSLSQGALNEQFF. Written as DNA, the CDR3 is TGCGCCAGCAGCTTGTCCCAGGGGGCGCTGAATGAGCAGTTCTTC.

This clonotype appeared many times. The genes are TRBV7-3 and TRBJ2-6; a possible D gene is TRBD1 (5 bases). The germline gives CDR1 SGHTA, CDR2 FQGTGA. The CDR3 extends over 18 amino acids. Trimming shortened V by 1 base and J by 4 bases, and 17 bases separated the two germline ends. The CDR3 bases are TGTGCCAGCAGCTTAAGAACAAGGGCAGGGCCAGGGGCCAACGTCCTGACTTTC. Amino acids: CASSLRTRAGPGANVLTF.

This clonotype was recorded many times. The chain joins TRBV7-9 to TRBJ2-1; 7 nucleotides match TRBD2. From germline, CDR1 is SEHNR and CDR2 FQNEAQ (reference sequence). V dropped 5 bases and J dropped 5; count of bases not matched to a gene: 9. The CDR3 spans 15 residues. The CDR3 DNA reads as TGTGCCAGCAGCCAAATAAGCGGGACCCACAATGAGCAGTTCTTC. Its protein product is CASSQISGTHNEQFF.

Notes on this clonotype: This clone may be a read error of a much larger clone one base away. The chain uses TRBV11-2 and TRBJ1-1, with TRBD1 identical over 12 bases. Per germline, CDR1 SGHAT and CDR2 FQNNGV. CDR3 length: 16 residues. The CDR3 reads CASSFRDRGPNTEASF. DNA of the CDR3: TGTGCCAGCAGCTTCCGGGACAGGGGGCCGAACACTGAAGCTTCCTTT. Supplemented by reference TRBV11-2 and TRBJ1-1, the full variable domain reads EAGVAQSPRYKIIEKRQSVAFWCNPISGHATLYWYQQILGQGPKLLIQFQNNGVVDDSQLPKDRFSAERLKGVDSTLKIQPAKLEDSAVYLCASSFRDRGPNTEASFGQGTRLTVV.